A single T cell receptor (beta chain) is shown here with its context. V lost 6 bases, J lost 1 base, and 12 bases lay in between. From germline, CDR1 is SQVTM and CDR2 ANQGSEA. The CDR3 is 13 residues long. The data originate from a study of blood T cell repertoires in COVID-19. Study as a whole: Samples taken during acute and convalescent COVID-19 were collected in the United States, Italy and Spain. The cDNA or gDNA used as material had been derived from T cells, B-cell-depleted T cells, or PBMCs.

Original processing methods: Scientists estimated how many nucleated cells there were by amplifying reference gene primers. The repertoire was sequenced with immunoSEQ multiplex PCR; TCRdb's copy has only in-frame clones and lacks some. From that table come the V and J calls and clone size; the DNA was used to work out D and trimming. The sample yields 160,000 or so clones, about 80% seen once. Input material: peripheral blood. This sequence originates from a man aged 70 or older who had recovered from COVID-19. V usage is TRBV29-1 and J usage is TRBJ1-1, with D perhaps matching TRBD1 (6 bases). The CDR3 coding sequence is TGCAGCGTAAAGGCACAGGGGAACACTGAAGCTTTCTTT. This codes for CSVKAQGNTEAFF.